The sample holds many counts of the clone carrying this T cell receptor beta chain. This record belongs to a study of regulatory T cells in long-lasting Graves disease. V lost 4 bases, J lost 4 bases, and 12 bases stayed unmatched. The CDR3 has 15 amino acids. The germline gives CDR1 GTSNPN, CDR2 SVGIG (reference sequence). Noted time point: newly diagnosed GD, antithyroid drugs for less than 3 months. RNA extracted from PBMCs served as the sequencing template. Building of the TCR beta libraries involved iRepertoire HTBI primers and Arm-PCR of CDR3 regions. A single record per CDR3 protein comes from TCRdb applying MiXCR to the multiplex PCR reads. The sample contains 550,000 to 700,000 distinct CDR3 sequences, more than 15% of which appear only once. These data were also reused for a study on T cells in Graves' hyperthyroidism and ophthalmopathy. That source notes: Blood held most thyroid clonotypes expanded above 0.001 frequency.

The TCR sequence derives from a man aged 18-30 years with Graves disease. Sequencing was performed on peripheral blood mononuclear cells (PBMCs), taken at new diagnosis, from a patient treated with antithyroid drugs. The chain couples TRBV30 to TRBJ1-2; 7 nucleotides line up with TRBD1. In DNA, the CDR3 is TGTGCCTGGAACGGGCCGGGACAGAAACCCTATGGCTACACCTTC. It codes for CAWNGPGQKPYGYTF.